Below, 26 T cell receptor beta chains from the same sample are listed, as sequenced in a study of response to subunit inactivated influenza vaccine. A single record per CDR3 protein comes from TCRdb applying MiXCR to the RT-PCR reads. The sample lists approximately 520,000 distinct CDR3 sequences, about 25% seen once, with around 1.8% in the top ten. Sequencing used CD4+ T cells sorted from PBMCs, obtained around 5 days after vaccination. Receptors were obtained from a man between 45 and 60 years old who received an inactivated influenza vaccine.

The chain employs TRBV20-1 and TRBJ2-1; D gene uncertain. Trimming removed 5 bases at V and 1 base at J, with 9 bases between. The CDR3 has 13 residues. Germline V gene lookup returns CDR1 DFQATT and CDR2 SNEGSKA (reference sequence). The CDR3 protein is CSASRWSYNEQFF. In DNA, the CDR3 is TGCAGTGCTTCCCGGTGGTCCTACAATGAGCAGTTCTTC.

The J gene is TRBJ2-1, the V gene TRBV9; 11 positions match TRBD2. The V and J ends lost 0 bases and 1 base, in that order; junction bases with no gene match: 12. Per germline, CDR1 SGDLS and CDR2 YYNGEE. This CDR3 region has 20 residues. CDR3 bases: TGTGCCAGCAGCGTAGCCCCCCTAGCGGGAGGTCTTGCGTCCTACAATGAGCAGTTCTTC. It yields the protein CASSVAPLAGGLASYNEQFF.

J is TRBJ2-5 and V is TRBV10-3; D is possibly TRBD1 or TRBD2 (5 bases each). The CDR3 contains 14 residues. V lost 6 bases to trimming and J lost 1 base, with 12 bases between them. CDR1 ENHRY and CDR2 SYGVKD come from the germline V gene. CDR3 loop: CAISRSGAQETQYF. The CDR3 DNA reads TGTGCCATCAGCAGATCCGGGGCCCAAGAGACCCAGTACTTC.

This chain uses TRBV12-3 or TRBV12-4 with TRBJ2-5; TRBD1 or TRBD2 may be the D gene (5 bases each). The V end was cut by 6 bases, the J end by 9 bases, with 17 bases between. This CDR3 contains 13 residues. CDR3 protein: CASSFRDEVAQYF. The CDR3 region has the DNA TGTGCCAGCAGCTTTAGGGACGAGGTGGCCCAGTACTTC.

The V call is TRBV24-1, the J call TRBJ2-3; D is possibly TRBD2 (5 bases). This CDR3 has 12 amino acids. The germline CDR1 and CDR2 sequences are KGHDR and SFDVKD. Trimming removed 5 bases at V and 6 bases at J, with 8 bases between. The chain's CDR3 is CATSAGWDTQYF. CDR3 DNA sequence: TGTGCCACCAGTGCGGGATGGGATACGCAGTATTTT.

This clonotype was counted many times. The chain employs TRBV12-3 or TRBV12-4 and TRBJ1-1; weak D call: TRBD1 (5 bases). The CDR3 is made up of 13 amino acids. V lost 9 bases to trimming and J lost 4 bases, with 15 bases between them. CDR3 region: CASRLQDTTEAFF. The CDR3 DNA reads TGTGCCAGTCGGCTACAGGATACCACTGAAGCTTTCTTT.

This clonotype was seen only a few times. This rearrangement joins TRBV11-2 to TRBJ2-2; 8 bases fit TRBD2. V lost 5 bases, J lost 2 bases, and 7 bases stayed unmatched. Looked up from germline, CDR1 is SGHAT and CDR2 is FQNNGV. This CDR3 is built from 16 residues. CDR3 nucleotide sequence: TGTGCCAGCAGCCAGGGACTAGTCACCAACACCGGGGAGCTGTTTTTT. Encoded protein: CASSQGLVTNTGELFF.

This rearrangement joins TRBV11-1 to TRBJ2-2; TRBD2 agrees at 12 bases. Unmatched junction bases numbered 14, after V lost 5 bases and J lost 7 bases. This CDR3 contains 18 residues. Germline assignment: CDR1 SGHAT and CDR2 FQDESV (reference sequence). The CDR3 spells CASSEASLAGGPHGELFF. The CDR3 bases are TGTGCCAGCAGCGAGGCCTCCCTAGCGGGGGGGCCTCACGGGGAGCTGTTTTTT.

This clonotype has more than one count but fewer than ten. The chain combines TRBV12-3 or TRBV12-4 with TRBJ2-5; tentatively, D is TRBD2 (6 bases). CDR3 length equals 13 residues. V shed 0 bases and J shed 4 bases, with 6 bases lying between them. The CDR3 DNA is TGTGCCAGCAGTTTAGCGGAGGGAGAGACCCAGTACTTC. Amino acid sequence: CASSLAEGETQYF.

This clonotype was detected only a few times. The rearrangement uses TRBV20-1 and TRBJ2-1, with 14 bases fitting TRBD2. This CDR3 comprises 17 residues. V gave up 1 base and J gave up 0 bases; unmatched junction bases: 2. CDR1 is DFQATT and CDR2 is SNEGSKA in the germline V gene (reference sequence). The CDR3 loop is CSARGGTSGSSYNEQFF. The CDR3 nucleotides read TGCAGTGCTAGAGGAGGGACTAGCGGGAGCTCCTACAATGAGCAGTTCTTC.

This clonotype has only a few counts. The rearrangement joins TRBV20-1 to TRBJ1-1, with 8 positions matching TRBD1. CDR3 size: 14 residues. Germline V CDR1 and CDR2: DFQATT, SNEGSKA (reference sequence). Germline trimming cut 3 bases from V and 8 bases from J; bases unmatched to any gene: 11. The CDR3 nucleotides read TGCAGTGCTAGCCTCCTTCAGGGGGCTCAGGAAGCTTTCTTT. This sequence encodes CSASLLQGAQEAFF.

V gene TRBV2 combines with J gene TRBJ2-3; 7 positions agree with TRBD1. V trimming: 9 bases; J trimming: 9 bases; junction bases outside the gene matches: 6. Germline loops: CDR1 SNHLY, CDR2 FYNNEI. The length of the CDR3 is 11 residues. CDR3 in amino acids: CASQTGETQYF. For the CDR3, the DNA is TGTGCCAGTCAAACAGGGGAGACGCAGTATTTT.

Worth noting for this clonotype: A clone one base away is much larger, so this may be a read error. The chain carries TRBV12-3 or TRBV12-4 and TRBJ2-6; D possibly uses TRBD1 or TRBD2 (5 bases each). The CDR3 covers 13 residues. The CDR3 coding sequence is TGTGCCAGCAGTTTAGGAGGGGCCAACGTCCTGATTTTC. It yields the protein CASSLGGANVLIF.

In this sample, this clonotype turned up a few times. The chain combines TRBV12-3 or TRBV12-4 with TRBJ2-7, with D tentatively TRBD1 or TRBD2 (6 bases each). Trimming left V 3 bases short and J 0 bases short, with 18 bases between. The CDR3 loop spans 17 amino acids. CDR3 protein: CASSFGLQGVPSYEQYF. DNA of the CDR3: TGTGCCAGCAGTTTTGGACTACAGGGTGTCCCCTCCTACGAGCAGTACTTC.

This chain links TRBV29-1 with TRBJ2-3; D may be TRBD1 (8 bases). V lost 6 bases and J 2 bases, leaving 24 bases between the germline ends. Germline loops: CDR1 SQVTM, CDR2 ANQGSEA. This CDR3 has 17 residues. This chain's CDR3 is CSVAGSGGTGDTDTQYF. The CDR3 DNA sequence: TGCAGCGTCGCCGGATCCGGGGGGACAGGAGACACAGATACGCAGTATTTT.

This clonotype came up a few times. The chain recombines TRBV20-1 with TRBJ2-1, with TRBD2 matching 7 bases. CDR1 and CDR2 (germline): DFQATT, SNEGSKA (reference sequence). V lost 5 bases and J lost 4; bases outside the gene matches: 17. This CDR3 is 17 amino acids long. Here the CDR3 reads CSAAIRPGTNRYNEQFF. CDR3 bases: TGCAGTGCTGCGATACGGCCTGGGACTAATAGATACAATGAGCAGTTCTTC.

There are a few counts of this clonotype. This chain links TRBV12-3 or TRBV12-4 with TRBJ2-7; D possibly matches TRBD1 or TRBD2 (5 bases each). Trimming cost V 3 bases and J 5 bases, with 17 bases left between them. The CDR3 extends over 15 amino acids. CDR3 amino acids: CASSFRDDLGNEQYF. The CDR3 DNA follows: TGTGCCAGCAGTTTCCGGGACGACCTTGGGAACGAGCAGTACTTC.

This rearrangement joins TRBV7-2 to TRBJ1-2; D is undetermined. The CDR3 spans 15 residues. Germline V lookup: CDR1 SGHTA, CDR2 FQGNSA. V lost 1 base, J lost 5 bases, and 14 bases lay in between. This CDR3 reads CASSLDPAAWYGYTF. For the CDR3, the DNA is TGTGCCAGCAGCTTAGACCCGGCAGCCTGGTATGGCTACACCTTC.

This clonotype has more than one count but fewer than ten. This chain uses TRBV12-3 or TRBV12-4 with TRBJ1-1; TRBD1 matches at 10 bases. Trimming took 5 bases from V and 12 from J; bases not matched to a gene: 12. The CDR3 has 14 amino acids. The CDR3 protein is CASSQLRQGAGTFF. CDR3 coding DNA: TGTGCCAGCAGTCAACTGAGACAGGGGGCTGGAACTTTCTTT.

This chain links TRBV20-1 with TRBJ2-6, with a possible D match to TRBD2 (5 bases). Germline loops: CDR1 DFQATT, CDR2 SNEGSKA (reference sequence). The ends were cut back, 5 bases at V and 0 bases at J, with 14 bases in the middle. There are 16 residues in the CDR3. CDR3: CSAVIGLNSGANVLTF. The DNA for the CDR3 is TGCAGTGCTGTAATTGGACTCAACTCTGGGGCCAACGTCCTGACTTTC.

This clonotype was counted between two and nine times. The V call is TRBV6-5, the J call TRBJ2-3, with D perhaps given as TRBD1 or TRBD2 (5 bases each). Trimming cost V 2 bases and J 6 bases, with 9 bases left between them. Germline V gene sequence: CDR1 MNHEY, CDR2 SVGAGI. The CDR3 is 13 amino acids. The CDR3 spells CASSYQGPDTQYF. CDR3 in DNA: TGTGCCAGCAGTTACCAGGGACCCGATACGCAGTATTTT.

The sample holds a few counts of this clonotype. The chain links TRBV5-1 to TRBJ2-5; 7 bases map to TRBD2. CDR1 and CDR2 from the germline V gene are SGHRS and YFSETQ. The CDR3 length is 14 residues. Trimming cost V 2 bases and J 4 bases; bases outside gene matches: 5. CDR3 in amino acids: CASSFAGVRETQYF. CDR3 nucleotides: TGCGCCAGCAGCTTCGCGGGAGTACGAGAGACCCAGTACTTC.

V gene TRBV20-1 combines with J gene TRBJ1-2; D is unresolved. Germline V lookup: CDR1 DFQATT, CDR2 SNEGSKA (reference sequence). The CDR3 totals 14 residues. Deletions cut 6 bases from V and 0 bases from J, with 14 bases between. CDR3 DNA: TGCAGTGCCGGCGAGGGAGCAGCTAACTATGGCTACACCTTC. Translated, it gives CSAGEGAANYGYTF.

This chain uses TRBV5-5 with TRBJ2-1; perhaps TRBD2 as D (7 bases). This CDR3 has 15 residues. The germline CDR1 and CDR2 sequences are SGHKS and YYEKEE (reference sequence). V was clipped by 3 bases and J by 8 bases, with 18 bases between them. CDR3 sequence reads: CASSWAGGGAYEQFF. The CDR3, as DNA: TGTGCCAGCAGCTGGGCCGGTGGGGGGGCCTATGAGCAGTTCTTC.

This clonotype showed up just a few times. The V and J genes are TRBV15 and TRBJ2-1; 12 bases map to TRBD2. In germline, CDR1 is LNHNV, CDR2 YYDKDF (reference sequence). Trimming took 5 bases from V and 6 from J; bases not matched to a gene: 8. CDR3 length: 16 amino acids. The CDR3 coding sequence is TGTGCCACCAGCCCTCGGACTAGCGGGGACCGCAATGAGCAGTTCTTC. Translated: CATSPRTSGDRNEQFF.

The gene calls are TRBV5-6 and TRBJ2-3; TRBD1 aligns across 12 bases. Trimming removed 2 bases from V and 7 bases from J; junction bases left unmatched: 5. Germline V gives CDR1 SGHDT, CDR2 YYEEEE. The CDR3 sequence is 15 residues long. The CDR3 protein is CASSFTGTGGNTQYF. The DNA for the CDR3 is TGTGCCAGCAGCTTTACCGGGACAGGGGGCAATACGCAGTATTTT.